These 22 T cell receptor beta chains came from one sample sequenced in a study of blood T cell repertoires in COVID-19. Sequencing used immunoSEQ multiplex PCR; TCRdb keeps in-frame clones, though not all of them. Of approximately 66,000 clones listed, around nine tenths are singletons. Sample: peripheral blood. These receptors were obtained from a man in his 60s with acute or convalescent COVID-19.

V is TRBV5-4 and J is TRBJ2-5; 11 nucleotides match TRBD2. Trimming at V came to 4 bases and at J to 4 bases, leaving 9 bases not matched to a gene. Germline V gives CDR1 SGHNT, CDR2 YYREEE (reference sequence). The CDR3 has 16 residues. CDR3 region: CASSVSSGGRGETQYF. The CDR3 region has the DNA TGTGCCAGCAGCGTCTCTAGCGGGGGGCGGGGAGAGACCCAGTACTTC.

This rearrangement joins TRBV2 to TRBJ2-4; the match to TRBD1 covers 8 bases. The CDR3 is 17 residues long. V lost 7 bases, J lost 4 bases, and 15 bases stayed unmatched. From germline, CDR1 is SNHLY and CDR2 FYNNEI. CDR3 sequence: CASMSSASGGLKNIQYF. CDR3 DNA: TGTGCCAGCATGTCAAGCGCCTCAGGGGGCCTAAAAAACATTCAGTACTTC.

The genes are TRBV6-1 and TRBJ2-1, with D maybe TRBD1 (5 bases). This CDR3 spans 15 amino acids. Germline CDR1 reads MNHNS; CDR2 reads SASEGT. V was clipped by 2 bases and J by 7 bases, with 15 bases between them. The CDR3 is CASSERGEIMNEQFF. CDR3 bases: TGTGCCAGCAGTGAAAGGGGTGAAATAATGAATGAGCAGTTCTTC.

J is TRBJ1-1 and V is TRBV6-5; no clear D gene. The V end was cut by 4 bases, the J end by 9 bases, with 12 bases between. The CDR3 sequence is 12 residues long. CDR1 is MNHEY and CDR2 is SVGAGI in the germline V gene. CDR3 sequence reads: CASSSKTFQAFF. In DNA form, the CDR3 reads TGTGCCAGCAGTTCGAAAACTTTTCAAGCTTTCTTT.

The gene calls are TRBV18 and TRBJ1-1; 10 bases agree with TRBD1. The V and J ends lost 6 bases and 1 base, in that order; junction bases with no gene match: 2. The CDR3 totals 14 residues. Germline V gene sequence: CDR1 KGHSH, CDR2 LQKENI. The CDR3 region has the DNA TGTGCCAGCTCGCGGACAGGGGGGAACACTGAAGCTTTCTTT. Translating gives CASSRTGGNTEAFF. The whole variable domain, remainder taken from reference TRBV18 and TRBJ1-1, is NAGVMQNPRHLVRRRGQEARLRCSPMKGHSHVYWYRQLPEEGLKFMVYLQKENIIDESGMPKERFSAEFPKEGPSILRIQQVVRGDSAAYFCASSRTGGNTEAFFGQGTRLTVV.

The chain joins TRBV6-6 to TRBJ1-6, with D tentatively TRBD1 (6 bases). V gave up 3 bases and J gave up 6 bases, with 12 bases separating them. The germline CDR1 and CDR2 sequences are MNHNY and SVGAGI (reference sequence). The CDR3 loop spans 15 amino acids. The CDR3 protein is CASSYGGGPNSPLHF. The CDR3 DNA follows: TGTGCCAGCAGTTATGGGGGGGGGCCTAATTCACCCCTCCACTTT.

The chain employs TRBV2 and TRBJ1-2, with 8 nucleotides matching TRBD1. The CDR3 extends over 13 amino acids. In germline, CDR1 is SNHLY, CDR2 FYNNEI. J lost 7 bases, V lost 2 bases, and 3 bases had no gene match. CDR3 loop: CASSESRGLGYTF. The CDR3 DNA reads TGTGCCAGCAGTGAAAGCAGGGGGCTTGGCTACACCTTC.

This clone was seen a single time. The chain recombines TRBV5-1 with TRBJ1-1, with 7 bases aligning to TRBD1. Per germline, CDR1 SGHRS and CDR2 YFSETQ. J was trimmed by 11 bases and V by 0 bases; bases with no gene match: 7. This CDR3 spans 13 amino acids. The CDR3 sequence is CASSLVTGTPAFF. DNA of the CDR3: TGCGCCAGCAGCTTGGTGACAGGGACCCCGGCTTTCTTT.

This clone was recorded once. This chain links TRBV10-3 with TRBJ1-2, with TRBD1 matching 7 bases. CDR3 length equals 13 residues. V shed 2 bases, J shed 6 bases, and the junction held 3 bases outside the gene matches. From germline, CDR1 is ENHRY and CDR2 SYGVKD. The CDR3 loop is CAISEGQGDGYTF. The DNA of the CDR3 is TGTGCCATCAGTGAGGGGCAGGGGGATGGCTACACCTTC.

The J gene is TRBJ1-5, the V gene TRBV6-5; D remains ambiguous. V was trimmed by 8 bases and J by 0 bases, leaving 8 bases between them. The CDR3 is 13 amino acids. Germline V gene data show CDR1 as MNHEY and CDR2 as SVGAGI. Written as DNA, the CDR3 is TGTGCCAGCTCAGATTATAGCAATCAGCCCCAGCATTTT. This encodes CASSDYSNQPQHF.

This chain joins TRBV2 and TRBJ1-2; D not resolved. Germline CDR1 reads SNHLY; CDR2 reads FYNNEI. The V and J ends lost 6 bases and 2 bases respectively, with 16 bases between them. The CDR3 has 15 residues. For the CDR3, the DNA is TGTGCCAGCAGGTCTCGACTTCTCAGAAACTATGGCTACACCTTC. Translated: CASRSRLLRNYGYTF.

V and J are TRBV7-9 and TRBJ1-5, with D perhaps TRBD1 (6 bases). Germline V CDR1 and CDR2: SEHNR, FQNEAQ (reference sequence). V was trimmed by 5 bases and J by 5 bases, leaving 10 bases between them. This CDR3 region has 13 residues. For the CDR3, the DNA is TGTGCCAGCAGCCCGGACAGTTATCAGCCCCAGCATTTT. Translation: CASSPDSYQPQHF.

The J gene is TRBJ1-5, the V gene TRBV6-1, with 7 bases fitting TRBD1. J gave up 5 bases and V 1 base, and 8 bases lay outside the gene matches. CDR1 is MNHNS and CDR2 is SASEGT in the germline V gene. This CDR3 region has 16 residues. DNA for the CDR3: TGTGCCAGCAGTGAAGATTTCACAGGGGCGCATCAGCCCCAGCATTTT. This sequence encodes CASSEDFTGAHQPQHF.

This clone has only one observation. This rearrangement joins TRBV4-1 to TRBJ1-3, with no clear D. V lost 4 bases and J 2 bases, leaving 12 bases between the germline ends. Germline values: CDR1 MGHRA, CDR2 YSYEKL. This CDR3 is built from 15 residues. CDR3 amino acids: CASSLDPGTGNTIYF. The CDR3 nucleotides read TGCGCCAGCAGCCTGGATCCCGGGACTGGAAACACCATATATTTT.

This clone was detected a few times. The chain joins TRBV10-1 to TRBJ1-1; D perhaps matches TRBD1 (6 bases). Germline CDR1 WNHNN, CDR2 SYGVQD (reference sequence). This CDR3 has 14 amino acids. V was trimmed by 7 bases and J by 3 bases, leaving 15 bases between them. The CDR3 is CASKASSGDTEAFF. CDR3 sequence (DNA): TGCGCCAGCAAAGCTTCATCAGGGGACACTGAAGCTTTCTTT.

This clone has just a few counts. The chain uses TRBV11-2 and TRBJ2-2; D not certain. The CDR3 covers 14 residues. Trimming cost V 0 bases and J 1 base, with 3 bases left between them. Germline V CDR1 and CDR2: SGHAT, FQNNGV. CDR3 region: CASSLDLNTGELFF. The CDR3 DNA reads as TGTGCCAGCAGCTTAGATCTGAACACCGGGGAGCTGTTTTTT.

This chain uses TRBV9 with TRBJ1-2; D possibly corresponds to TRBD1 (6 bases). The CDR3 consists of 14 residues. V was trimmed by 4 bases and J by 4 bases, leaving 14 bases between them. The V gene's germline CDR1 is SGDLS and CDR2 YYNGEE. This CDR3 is CASSSRGGPYGYTF. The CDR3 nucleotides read TGTGCCAGCAGCTCTAGGGGGGGGCCCTATGGCTACACCTTC.

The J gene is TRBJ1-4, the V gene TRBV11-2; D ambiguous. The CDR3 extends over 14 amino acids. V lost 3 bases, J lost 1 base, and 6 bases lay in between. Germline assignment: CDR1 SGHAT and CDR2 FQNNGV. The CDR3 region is CASSLRGTNEKLFF. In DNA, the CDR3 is TGTGCCAGCAGCTTGCGAGGAACTAATGAAAAACTGTTTTTT. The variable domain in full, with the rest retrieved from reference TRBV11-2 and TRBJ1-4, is EAGVAQSPRYKIIEKRQSVAFWCNPISGHATLYWYQQILGQGPKLLIQFQNNGVVDDSQLPKDRFSAERLKGVDSTLKIQPAKLEDSAVYLCASSLRGTNEKLFFGSGTQLSVL.

Here the CDR3 reads CAWSPQGREANYGYTF. Written as DNA, the CDR3 is TGTGCCTGGAGTCCACAAGGACGGGAAGCTAACTATGGCTACACCTTC. This chain uses TRBV30 with TRBJ1-2; D call uncertain. V lost 2 bases to trimming and J lost 0 bases, with 16 bases between them. The CDR3 runs 16 residues. Germline V CDR1 and CDR2: GTSNPN, SVGIG (reference sequence).

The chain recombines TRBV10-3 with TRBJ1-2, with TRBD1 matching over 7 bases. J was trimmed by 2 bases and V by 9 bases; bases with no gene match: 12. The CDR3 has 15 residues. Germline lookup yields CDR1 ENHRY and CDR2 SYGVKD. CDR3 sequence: CAIKPTTGRNYGYTF. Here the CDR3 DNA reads TGTGCCATTAAACCTACGACAGGGAGAAACTATGGCTACACCTTC.

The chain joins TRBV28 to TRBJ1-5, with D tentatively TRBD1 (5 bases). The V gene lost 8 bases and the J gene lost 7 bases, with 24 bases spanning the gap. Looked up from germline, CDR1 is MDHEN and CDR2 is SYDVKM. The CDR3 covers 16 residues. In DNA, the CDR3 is TGTGCCAGCTATCACCGCTCGGGGGGGGGATTACAGCCCCAGCATTTT. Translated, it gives CASYHRSGGGLQPQHF.

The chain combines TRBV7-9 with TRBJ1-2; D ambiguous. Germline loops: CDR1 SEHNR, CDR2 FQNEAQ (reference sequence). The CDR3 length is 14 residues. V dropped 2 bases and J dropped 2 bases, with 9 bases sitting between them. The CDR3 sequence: CASSLPQKNYGYTF. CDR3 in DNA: TGTGCCAGCAGCTTACCCCAGAAAAACTATGGCTACACCTTC.